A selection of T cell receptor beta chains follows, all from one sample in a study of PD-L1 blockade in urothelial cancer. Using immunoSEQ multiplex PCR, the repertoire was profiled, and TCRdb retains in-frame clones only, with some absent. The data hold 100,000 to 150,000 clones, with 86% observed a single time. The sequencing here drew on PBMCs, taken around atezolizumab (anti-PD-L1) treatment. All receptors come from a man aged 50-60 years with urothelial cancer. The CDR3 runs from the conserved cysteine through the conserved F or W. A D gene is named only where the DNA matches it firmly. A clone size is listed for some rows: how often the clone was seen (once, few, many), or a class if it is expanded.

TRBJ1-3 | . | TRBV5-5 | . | TGTGCCAGCAGCTTCAGTGGCGGGCTCTCTGGAAACACCATATATTTT | CASSFSGGLSGNTIYF
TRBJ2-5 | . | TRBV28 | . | TGTGCCAGCAGTTTGGGAGGACAAGAGACCCAGTACTTC | CASSLGGQETQYF
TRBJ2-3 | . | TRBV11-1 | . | TGTGCCAGCAGCTTAGGGGGGGGCACAGATACGCAGTATTTT | CASSLGGGTDTQYF
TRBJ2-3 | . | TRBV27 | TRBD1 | TGTGCCAGCAGGAGACAGGGGATCACAGATACGCAGTATTTT | CASRRQGITDTQYF
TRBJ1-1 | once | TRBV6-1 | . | TGTGCCAGCAGTACAACAGGGAGTGGGACTGAAGCTTTCTTT | CASSTTGSGTEAFF
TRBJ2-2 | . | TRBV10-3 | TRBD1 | TGTGCCTCCTCCGGGACAGACAACACCGGGGAGCTGTTTTTT | CASSGTDNTGELFF
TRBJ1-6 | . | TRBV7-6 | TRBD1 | TGTGCCAGCAGCTTAGGGCGGATCGGACAGGGCTCACCCCTCCACTTT | CASSLGRIGQGSPLHF
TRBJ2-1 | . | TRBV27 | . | TGTGCCAGCAGTTTCCCCCCTGCGGGGGCATCTAGCAGCCAGTACAATGAGCAGTTCTTC | CASSFPPAGASSSQYNEQFF
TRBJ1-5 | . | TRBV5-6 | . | TGTGCCAGCAGCCGGGGCGGGCCGGGACTAAATCAGCCCCAGCATTTT | CASSRGGPGLNQPQHF
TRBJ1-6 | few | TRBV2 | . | TGTGCCAGTGGTGGGAGCTCCTATAATTCACCCCTCCACTTT | CASGGSSYNSPLHF
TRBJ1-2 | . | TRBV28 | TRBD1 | TGTGCCAGCAGTTTGGACAGGGTGTCACATGGCTACACCTTC | CASSLDRVSHGYTF
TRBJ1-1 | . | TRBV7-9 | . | TGTGCCAGCAGCCGAGGGGGGAACACTGAAGCTTTCTTT | CASSRGGNTEAFF
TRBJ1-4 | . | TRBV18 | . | TGTGCCAGCTCGACGGGACAAAATGAAAAACTGTTTTTT | CASSTGQNEKLFF
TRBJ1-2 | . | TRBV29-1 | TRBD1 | TGCAGCGCCGGAGGCGCGACAGGGACAGGGTATGGCTACACCTTC | CSAGGATGTGYGYTF
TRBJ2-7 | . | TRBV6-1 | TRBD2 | TGTGCCAGCAGGGCGACTAGCGGGAGCTCCTACGAGCAGTACTTC | CASRATSGSSYEQYF
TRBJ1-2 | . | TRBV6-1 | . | TGTGCCAGCAGTTTTAACAGGGGCTACACCTTC | CASSFNRGYTF
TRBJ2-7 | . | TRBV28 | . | TGTGCCACTAGGGGAATTTTTAACGAGCAGTACTTC | CATRGIFNEQYF
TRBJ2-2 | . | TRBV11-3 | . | TGTGCCAGCAGTTCCGGCGGGGCGAACACCGGGGAGCTGTTTTTT | CASSSGGANTGELFF
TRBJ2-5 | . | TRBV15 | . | TGTGCCACCAGCAGAGATGTGGCTTTACAAGAGACCCAGTACTTC | CATSRDVALQETQYF
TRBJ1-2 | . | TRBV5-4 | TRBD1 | TGTGCCAGCAGCGATCGACAGGGGCGGGGATATGGCTACACCTTC | CASSDRQGRGYGYTF
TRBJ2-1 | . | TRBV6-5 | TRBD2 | TGTGCCAGCAGTGAGTGGGTAGCGGGAGATGAGCAGTTCTTC | CASSEWVAGDEQFF
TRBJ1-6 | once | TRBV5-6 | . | TGTGCCAGCAGCTCGCCGGGACACCATAATTCACCCCTCCACTTT | CASSSPGHHNSPLHF
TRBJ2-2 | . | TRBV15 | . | TGTGCCACCAGCAGAGATCGGATGGAGACCGGGGAGCTGTTTTTT | CATSRDRMETGELFF
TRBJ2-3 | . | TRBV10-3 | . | TGTGCCATCAGCCGGGACACAGATACGCAGTATTTT | CAISRDTDTQYF
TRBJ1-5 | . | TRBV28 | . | TGTGCCAGCAGTTGGGGGAGGTTTGGTCAGCCCCAGCATTTT | CASSWGRFGQPQHF
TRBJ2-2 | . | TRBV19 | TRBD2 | TGTGCCAGTAGTAACCCGGGGGGTGGCGGGGAGCTGTTTTTT | CASSNPGGGGELFF
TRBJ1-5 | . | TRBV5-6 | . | TGTGCCAGCAGCCGTCTGACAGGTCATAGCAATCAGCCCCAGCATTTT | CASSRLTGHSNQPQHF
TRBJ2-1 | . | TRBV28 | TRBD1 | TGTGCCAGCAGTTTATGGGACAGGGGAGGTCCAGTCAATGAGCAGTTCTTC | CASSLWDRGGPVNEQFF
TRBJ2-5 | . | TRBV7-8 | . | TGTGCCAGCAGCTTACTCAGCACGGCAGGGAAGGAGACCCAGTACTTC | CASSLLSTAGKETQYF
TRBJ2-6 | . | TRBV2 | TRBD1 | TGTGCCAGCACCAACCCAGGGGGCGAGACCTCTGGGGCCAACGTCCTGACTTTC | CASTNPGGETSGANVLTF
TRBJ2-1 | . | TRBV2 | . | TGTGCCAGCAGCAACGACCCGAGGCTGTTCTTC | CASSNDPRLFF
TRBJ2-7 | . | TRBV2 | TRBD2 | TGTGCCAGCAAACCCTTAGCGGGAGGGCCCTACGAGCAGTACTTC | CASKPLAGGPYEQYF
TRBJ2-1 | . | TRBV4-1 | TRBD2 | TGCGCCAGCAGCCAAGTCCTAGCGGGCGATGAGCAGTTCTTC | CASSQVLAGDEQFF
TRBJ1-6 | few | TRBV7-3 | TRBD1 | TGTGCCAGCAGCTTAACGTTGCGGACAGGTAATTCACCCCTCCACTTT | CASSLTLRTGNSPLHF
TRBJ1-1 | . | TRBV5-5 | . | TGTGCCAGCAGCATACTCTTGGACAGACAAGCTTTCTTT | CASSILLDRQAFF
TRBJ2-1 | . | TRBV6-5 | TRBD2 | TGTGCCAGCAAGGTCGGGGGGGGAGGCTACAATGAGCAGTTCTTC | CASKVGGGGYNEQFF
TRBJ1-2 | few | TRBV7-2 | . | TGTGCCGGAGAAGGAGCAGCTCATGGCTACACCTTC | CAGEGAAHGYTF
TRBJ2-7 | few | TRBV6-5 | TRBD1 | TGTGCCAGCAGTGGTGACAGGGACCCCTACGAGCAGTACTTC | CASSGDRDPYEQYF
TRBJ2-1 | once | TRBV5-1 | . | TGCGCCAGCAGCCCAGATTACAATGAGCAGTTCTTC | CASSPDYNEQFF
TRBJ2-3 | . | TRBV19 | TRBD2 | TGTGCCAGTAGTATGGGACTAGCGGGACTCGATACGCAGTATTTT | CASSMGLAGLDTQYF
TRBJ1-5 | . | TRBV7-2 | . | TGTGCCAGCAGCTTAGTCGGAGGCAACAATCAGCCCCAGCATTTT | CASSLVGGNNQPQHF
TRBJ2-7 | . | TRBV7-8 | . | TGTGCCAGCAGCCGACAGTACGAGCAGTACTTC | CASSRQYEQYF
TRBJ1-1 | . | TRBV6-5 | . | TGTGCCAGCAGTTATCAGGGGAACACTGAAGCTTTCTTT | CASSYQGNTEAFF
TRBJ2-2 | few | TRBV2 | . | TGTGCCAGCAGTGAAGGGGGCCTAGGCACCGGGGAGCTGTTTTTT | CASSEGGLGTGELFF
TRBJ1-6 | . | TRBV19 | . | TGTGCCAGCAGGATCGGTCGGTCCTATAATTCACCCCTCCACTTT | CASRIGRSYNSPLHF
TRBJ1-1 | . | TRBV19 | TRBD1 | TGTGCCAGTAGTAGACAGGGTCTCTCCACTGAAGCTTTCTTT | CASSRQGLSTEAFF